Presented here are 21 T cell receptor beta chains from one specimen sequenced in a study of blood T cell repertoires in COVID-19. Produced via immunoSEQ multiplex PCR; TCRdb's table is partial and in-frame only. The repertoire includes fewer than 450,000 clones, roughly 88% of them detected once, and roughly 2% sits in the top ten. Sequenced: PBMCs or T cells enriched from blood (not recorded which). These TCRs come from a woman in her 40s with acute COVID-19.

The rearrangement links TRBV9 to TRBJ2-1; 11 bases agree with TRBD2. The V gene's germline CDR1 is SGDLS and CDR2 YYNGEE. The CDR3 totals 19 residues. After removal of 4 bases from V and 0 bases from J, the junction contained 12 bases not matched to a gene. CDR3 loop: CASSPRGTSGGSSYNEQFF. For the CDR3, the DNA is TGTGCCAGCAGCCCCCGTGGGACTAGCGGCGGGAGCTCCTACAATGAGCAGTTCTTC.

A single count supports this clone. The rearrangement uses TRBV6-5 and TRBJ2-7, with a tentative D call TRBD1 (5 bases). The V gene lost 6 bases and the J gene lost 0 bases, with 6 bases spanning the gap. CDR1 is MNHEY, CDR2 SVGAGI, per germline. The CDR3 totals 12 residues. The CDR3 DNA is TGTGCCAGCAGGGACATCTCCTACGAGCAGTACTTC. Its protein is CASRDISYEQYF.

This chain joins TRBV19 and TRBJ1-1; maybe TRBD1 (6 bases). The CDR3 sequence is 15 residues long. The ends were cut back, 8 bases at V and 0 bases at J, with 16 bases in the middle. The germline V gene encodes CDR1 LNHDA and CDR2 SQIVND (reference sequence). The CDR3 is CASSGGSFMNTEAFF. In DNA form, the CDR3 reads TGTGCCAGTTCGGGGGGCAGCTTCATGAACACTGAAGCTTTCTTT.

This rearrangement joins TRBV18 to TRBJ2-7; a possible D gene is TRBD1 (5 bases). The CDR3 totals 15 residues. V lost 6 bases and J 5 bases, leaving 20 bases between the germline ends. Germline CDR1 KGHSH, CDR2 LQKENI. DNA for the CDR3: TGTGCCAGCTCCCTACCTCTTCAGGGTACAGACGAGCAGTACTTC. Protein product: CASSLPLQGTDEQYF.

The chain uses TRBV20-1 and TRBJ2-7; maybe TRBD1 (5 bases). V dropped 3 bases and J dropped 5 bases, with 11 bases sitting between them. Germline-derived CDR1 and CDR2 are DFQATT and SNEGSKA (reference sequence). This CDR3 spans 12 amino acids. As DNA, the CDR3 is TGCAGTGCTAGTCAGGGAATCGACGAGCAGTACTTC. This translates into CSASQGIDEQYF.

V gene TRBV3-1 (or the pseudogene TRBV3-2) combines with J gene TRBJ1-3, with D perhaps matching TRBD1 (6 bases). Germline V lookup: CDR1 LGHDT, CDR2 YNNKEL (reference sequence). Trimming pared 4 bases from V and 2 bases from J, leaving 9 bases between. The CDR3 runs 14 residues. CDR3 amino acids: CASSPGAPGNTIYF. The DNA of the CDR3 is TGTGCCAGCAGCCCAGGGGCGCCTGGAAACACCATATATTTT.

This clone was seen a few times. The chain has TRBV5-1 and TRBJ1-2, with D perhaps TRBD1 (6 bases). This CDR3 contains 14 residues. The germline CDR1 and CDR2 sequences are SGHRS and YFSETQ. Trimming removed 4 bases at V and 5 bases at J, with 15 bases between. CDR3 nucleotide sequence: TGCGCCAGCAGCCCGGGAGGGGGGGAGTATGGCTACACCTTC. Its protein is CASSPGGGEYGYTF. Combining the CDR3 with reference TRBV5-1 and TRBJ1-2 gives the whole variable domain KAGVTQTPRYLIKTRGQQVTLSCSPISGHRSVSWYQQTPGQGLQFLFEYFSETQRNKGNFPGRFSGRQFSNSRSEMNVSTLELGDSALYLCASSPGGGEYGYTFGSGTRLTVV.

The chain recombines TRBV5-4 with TRBJ2-5, with unresolved D. CDR1 and CDR2 (germline): SGHNT, YYREEE (reference sequence). V gave up 4 bases and J gave up 4 bases, with 5 bases separating them. CDR3 length equals 11 residues. In DNA, the CDR3 is TGTGCCAGCAGCGACACAGAGACCCAGTACTTC. This encodes CASSDTETQYF.

This chain connects TRBV6-5 to TRBJ1-1; 7 nucleotides line up with TRBD1. This CDR3 region has 14 residues. Per the germline V gene, CDR1 is MNHEY and CDR2 is SVGAGI. The ends lost 2 bases at V and 7 bases at J; junction bases unmatched: 7. CDR3 coding DNA: TGTGCCAGCAGTTACGACAGGGAGATGGGTGAAGCTTTCTTT. This encodes CASSYDREMGEAFF.

The J gene is TRBJ1-5, the V gene TRBV20-1, with D perhaps TRBD1 (5 bases). Trimming stripped 3 bases from V and 5 bases from J, with 11 bases between. CDR1 DFQATT and CDR2 SNEGSKA come from the germline V gene (reference sequence). This CDR3 is built from 13 residues. The CDR3 sequence: CSASFREDQPQHF. The CDR3 DNA reads TGCAGTGCTAGTTTCAGGGAAGATCAGCCCCAGCATTTT.

The chain recombines TRBV6-1 with TRBJ2-1; the D gene is possibly TRBD2 (5 bases). V was shortened by 2 bases and J by 15 bases, with 14 bases between the two germline ends. The germline V gene encodes CDR1 MNHNS and CDR2 SASEGT. CDR3 size: 12 residues. The chain's CDR3 is CASSEREERRFF. CDR3 DNA: TGTGCCAGCAGTGAACGGGAAGAGAGGAGGTTCTTC.

CDR3 bases: TGTGCCACCTCGACGAGGGAGGATACGCAGTATTTT. Translated, it gives CATSTREDTQYF. V is TRBV18 and J is TRBJ2-3; TRBD2 might be the D (5 bases). CDR3 length: 12 residues. The V gene lost 10 bases and the J gene lost 6 bases, with 14 bases spanning the gap. Per germline, CDR1 KGHSH and CDR2 LQKENI.

J is TRBJ1-2 and V is TRBV10-1, with unresolved D. Between the trimmed V and J ends, which lost 5 bases and 6 bases, there was a span of 19 bases. The CDR3 loop spans 15 amino acids. Germline V gene data show CDR1 as WNHNN and CDR2 as SYGVQD (reference sequence). The CDR3 nucleotides read TGCGCCAGCAGTACCCCCCCGGACGGGATCCATGGCTACACCTTC. This gives the protein CASSTPPDGIHGYTF.

This rearrangement joins TRBV20-1 to TRBJ2-3; D is unresolved. The V end was cut by 1 base, the J end by 6 bases, with 5 bases between. The CDR3 has 11 residues. Germline CDR1 is DFQATT and CDR2 is SNEGSKA (reference sequence). The CDR3 is CSARAVDTQYF. The CDR3 coding sequence is TGCAGTGCTAGAGCTGTGGATACGCAGTATTTT.

This rearrangement joins TRBV30 to TRBJ2-5; TRBD2 matches 15 bases. Trimming at V came to 1 base and at J to 5 bases, leaving 8 bases not matched to a gene. This CDR3 has 17 amino acids. The germline gives CDR1 GTSNPN, CDR2 SVGIG (reference sequence). CDR3 in amino acids: CAWSGGLAGGLLETQYF. Here the CDR3 DNA reads TGTGCCTGGAGTGGAGGACTAGCGGGGGGGCTTTTGGAGACCCAGTACTTC. Variable domain in full (rest from reference TRBV30 and TRBJ2-5): SQTIHQWPATLVQPVGSPLSLECTVEGTSNPNLYWYRQAAGRGLQLLFYSVGIGQISSEVPQNLSASRPQDRQFILSSKKLLLSDSGFYLCAWSGGLAGGLLETQYFGPGTRLLVL.

The chain couples TRBV7-9 to TRBJ1-2, with D perhaps matching TRBD1 (5 bases). Germline V CDR1 and CDR2: SEHNR, FQNEAQ (reference sequence). V dropped 3 bases and J dropped 4 bases, with 9 bases sitting between them. This CDR3 region has 13 residues. The CDR3 loop reads CASSFTGFYGYTF. The CDR3, as DNA: TGTGCCAGCAGCTTCACAGGATTCTATGGCTACACCTTC.

CDR3: CASSLEQNLGNQPQHF. The CDR3 DNA follows: TGTGCCAGCAGCTTAGAACAGAATCTGGGCAATCAGCCCCAGCATTTT. This chain links TRBV7-8 with TRBJ1-5, with D uncertain. Trimming took off 1 base at V and 2 bases at J, with 12 bases between the two ends. The CDR3 extends over 16 amino acids. Per germline, CDR1 SGHVS and CDR2 FQNEAQ. Full variable domain (rest looked up from reference TRBV7-8 and TRBJ1-5): GAGVSQSPRYKVAKRGQDVALRCDPISGHVSLFWYQQALGQGPEFLTYFQNEAQLDKSGLPSDRFFAERPEGSVSTLKIQRTQQEDSAVYLCASSLEQNLGNQPQHFGDGTRLSIL.

This clone has only one observation. This sample also contains other DNA sequences that code for the same CDR3. CDR3 nucleotides: TGTGCCAGCAGTGAAGATAGGGGTAATGGCTACACCTTC. It yields the protein CASSEDRGNGYTF. The chain carries TRBV6-1 and TRBJ1-2; tentative D call: TRBD1 (5 bases). The germline gives CDR1 MNHNS, CDR2 SASEGT. There are 13 residues in the CDR3. Trimming removed 1 base from V and 6 bases from J, with 9 bases in between.

The chain links TRBV10-3 to TRBJ2-2, with a tentative D call TRBD1 (5 bases). The ends were cut back, 7 bases at V and 0 bases at J, with 15 bases in the middle. The CDR3 is 16 residues long. Germline lookup yields CDR1 ENHRY and CDR2 SYGVKD. The DNA for the CDR3 is TGTGCCATCAAAGGGGCCCTAGAGGCGAACACCGGGGAGCTGTTTTTT. This sequence encodes CAIKGALEANTGELFF.

This clone was seen repeatedly, ten times or more. The chain has TRBV2 and TRBJ1-1; TRBD1 aligns across 8 bases. Germline V gives CDR1 SNHLY, CDR2 FYNNEI. Trimming cost V 6 bases and J 5 bases; bases outside gene matches: 11. The CDR3 has 15 amino acids. CDR3 sequence: CASSDPEQGDTEAFF. The CDR3, as DNA: TGTGCCAGCAGCGATCCAGAACAGGGGGATACTGAAGCTTTCTTT.

The chain is built from TRBV5-6 and TRBJ1-5; D is ambiguous. The CDR3 has 14 amino acids. The germline CDR1 and CDR2 sequences are SGHDT and YYEEEE. V was pared by 1 base and J by 9 bases, with 14 bases between. The CDR3 nucleotides are TGTGCCAGCAGCTTGAGATGGTCATCAGGGCCCCAGCATTTT. This gives the protein CASSLRWSSGPQHF.